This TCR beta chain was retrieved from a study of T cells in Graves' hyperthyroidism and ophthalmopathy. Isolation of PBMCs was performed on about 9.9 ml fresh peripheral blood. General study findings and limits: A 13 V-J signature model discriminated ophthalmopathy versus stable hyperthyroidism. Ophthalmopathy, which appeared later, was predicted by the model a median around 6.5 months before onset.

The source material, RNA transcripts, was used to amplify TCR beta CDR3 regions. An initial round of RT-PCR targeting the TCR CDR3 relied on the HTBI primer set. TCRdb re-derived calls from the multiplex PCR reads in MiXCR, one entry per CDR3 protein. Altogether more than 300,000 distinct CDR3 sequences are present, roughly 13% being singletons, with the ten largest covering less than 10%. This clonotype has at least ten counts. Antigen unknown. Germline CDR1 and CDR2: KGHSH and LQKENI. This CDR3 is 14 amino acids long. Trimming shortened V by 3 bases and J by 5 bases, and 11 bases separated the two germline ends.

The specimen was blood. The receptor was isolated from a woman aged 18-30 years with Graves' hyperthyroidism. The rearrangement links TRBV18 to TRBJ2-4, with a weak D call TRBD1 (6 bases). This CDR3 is CASSPRQAENIQYF. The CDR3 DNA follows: TGTGCCAGCTCACCTCGACAGGCGGAAAACATTCAGTACTTC.